This T cell receptor beta chain was recovered during a study of cytomegalovirus exposure and HLA in healthy donors. Study at large: Earlier, 95 million to 140 million unique TCR beta sequences were recovered from some 200 million T cells by an analysis. Study-wide results and caveats: Judged likely to be a sequencing artifact was a cluster of highly shared sequence variants.

60 Vbeta and 13 Jbeta primers were used in PCR. Libraries were prepared by immunoSEQ multiplex PCR; TCRdb keeps only in-frame clonotypes and omits some of them. This sample carries approximately 100,000 clones, about 80% of them seen once, and the ten largest clones take 12%. Regarding this clone: The target antigen is unknown.

This CDR3 is built from 11 residues. Per the germline V gene, CDR1 is WNHNN and CDR2 is SYGVQD (reference sequence). V lost 6 bases and J 3 bases, leaving 6 bases between the germline ends. The receptor was derived from a woman in her 40s in good health and CMV-seropositive. The chain links TRBV10-1 to TRBJ2-7, with D possibly TRBD1 on 6 matching bases. Specimen: PBMCs. CDR3 DNA: TGCGCCAGCAGCAGGGGCTACGAGCAGTACTTC. The encoded protein is CASSRGYEQYF.